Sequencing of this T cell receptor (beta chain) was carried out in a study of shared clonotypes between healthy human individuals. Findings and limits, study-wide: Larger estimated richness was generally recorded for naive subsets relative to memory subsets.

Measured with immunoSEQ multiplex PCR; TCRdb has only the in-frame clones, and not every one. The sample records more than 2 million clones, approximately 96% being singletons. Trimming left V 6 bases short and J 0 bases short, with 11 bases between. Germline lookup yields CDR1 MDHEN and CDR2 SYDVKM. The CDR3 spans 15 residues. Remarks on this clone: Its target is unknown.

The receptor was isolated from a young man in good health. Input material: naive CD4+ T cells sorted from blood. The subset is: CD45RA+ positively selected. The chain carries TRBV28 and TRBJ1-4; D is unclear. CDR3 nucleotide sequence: TGTGCCAGCAGCTCACTGGGTGCAACTAATGAAAAACTGTTTTTT. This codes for CASSSLGATNEKLFF.